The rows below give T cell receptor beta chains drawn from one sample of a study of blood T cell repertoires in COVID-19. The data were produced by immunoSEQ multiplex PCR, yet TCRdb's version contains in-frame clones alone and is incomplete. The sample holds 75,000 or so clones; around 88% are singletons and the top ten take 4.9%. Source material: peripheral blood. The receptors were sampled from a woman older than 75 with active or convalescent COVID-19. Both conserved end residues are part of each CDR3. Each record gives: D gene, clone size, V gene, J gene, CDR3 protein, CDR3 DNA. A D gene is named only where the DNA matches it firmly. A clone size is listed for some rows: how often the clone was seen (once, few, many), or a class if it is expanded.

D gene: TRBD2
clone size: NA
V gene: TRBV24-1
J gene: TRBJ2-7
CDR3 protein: CATQPGTSVAEQYF
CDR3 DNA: TGTGCCACTCAACCCGGGACTAGCGTCGCCGAGCAGTACTTC

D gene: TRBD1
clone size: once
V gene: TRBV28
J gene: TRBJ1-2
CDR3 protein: CASSAGGSYGYTF
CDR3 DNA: TGTGCCAGCAGTGCAGGGGGCAGCTATGGCTACACCTTC

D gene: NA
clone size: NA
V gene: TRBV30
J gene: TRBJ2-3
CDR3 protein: CAWSHLSEDTQYF
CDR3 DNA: TGTGCCTGGAGTCACCTATCGGAGGATACGCAGTATTTT

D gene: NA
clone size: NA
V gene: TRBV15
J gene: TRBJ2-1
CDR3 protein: CATSRRRTAYNEQFF
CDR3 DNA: TGTGCCACCAGCAGACGCCGGACAGCCTACAATGAGCAGTTCTTC

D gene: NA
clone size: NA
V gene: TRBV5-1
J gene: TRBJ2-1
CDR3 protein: CASSPGSISNEQFF
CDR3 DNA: TGCGCCAGCAGCCCAGGATCCATTTCCAATGAGCAGTTCTTC

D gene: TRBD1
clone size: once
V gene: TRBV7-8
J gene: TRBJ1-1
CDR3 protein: CASSLRGQSTEAFF
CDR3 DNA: TGTGCCAGCAGCTTAAGGGGGCAGAGCACTGAAGCTTTCTTT

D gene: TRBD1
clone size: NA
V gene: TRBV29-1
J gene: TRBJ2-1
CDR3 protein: CSCQGQGLGGEQFF
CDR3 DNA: TGCAGCTGTCAGGGACAGGGCCTAGGAGGTGAGCAGTTCTTC

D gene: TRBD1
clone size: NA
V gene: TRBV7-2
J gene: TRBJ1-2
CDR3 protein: CASRAGGWGYTF
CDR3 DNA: TGTGCCAGCAGGGCAGGGGGTTGGGGCTACACCTTC

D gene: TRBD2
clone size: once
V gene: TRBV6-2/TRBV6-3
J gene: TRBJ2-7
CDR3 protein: CASSYLAGVNEQYF
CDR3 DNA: TGTGCCAGCAGTTACCTAGCGGGAGTGAACGAGCAGTACTTC

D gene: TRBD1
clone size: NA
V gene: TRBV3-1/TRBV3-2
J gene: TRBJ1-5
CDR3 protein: CASSLGTEGQPQHF
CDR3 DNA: TGTGCCAGCAGCCTTGGGACAGAAGGACAGCCCCAGCATTTT

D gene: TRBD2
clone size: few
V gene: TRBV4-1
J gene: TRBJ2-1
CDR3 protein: CASSQGVARLRGGNEQFF
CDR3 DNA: TGCGCCAGCAGCCAAGGTGTGGCGAGGTTGCGCGGGGGGAATGAGCAGTTCTTC

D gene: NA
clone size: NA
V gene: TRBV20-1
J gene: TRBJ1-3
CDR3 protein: CSASRQPGNTIYF
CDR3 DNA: TGCAGTGCTAGTCGACAGCCTGGAAACACCATATATTTT

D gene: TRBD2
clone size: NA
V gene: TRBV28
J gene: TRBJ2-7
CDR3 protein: CASSGQHGGGTYEQYF
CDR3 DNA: TGTGCCAGCAGCGGGCAACACGGGGGAGGGACCTACGAGCAGTACTTC

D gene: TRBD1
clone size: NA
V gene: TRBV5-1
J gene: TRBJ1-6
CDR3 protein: CASSLAGRGRSPLHF
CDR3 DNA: TGCGCCAGCAGCCTGGCGGGCAGGGGGCGTTCACCCCTCCACTTT

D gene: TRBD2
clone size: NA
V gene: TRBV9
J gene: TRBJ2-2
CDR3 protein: CASSVLAGGRGTGELFF
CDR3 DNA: TGTGCCAGCAGCGTACTAGCGGGGGGGCGAGGCACCGGGGAGCTGTTTTTT

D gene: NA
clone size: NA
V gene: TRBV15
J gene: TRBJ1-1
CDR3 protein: CATSRVQVDTEAFF
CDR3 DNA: TGTGCCACCAGCAGAGTACAGGTGGACACTGAAGCTTTCTTT

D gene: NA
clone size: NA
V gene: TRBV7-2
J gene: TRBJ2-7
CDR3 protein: CASSLAGDEQYF
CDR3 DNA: TGTGCCAGCAGCTTAGCGGGAGACGAGCAGTACTTC

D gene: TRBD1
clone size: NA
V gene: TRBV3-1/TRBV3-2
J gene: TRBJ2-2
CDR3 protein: CASSHIRTGGIGELFF
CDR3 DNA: TGTGCCAGCAGCCACATTAGGACAGGGGGCATCGGGGAGCTGTTTTTT

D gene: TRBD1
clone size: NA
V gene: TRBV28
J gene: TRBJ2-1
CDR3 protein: CASSFSGRGPYNEQFF
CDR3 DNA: TGTGCCAGCAGTTTCTCAGGCAGGGGGCCTTACAATGAGCAGTTCTTC

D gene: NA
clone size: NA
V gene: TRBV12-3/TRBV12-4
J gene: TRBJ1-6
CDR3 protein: CASSLQDNSPLHF
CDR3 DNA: TGTGCCAGCAGTCTTCAGGATAATTCACCCCTCCACTTT

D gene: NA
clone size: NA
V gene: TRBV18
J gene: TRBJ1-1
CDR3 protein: CASSLGLFAEAFF
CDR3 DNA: TGTGCCAGCTCATTAGGACTGTTCGCTGAAGCTTTCTTT

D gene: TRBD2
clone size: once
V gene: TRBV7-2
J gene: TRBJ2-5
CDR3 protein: CASSLGLAGGGQETQYF
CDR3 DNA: TGTGCCAGCAGCCTGGGACTAGCGGGGGGTGGTCAAGAGACCCAGTACTTC

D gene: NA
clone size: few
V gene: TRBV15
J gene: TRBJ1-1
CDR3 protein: CATSRVRGTSATEAFF
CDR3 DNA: TGTGCCACCAGCAGAGTAAGGGGGACAAGCGCCACTGAAGCTTTCTTT

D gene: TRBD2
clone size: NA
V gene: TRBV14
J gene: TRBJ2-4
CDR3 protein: CASSQGTSGKNIQYF
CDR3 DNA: TGTGCCAGCAGCCAAGGGACTAGCGGCAAAAACATTCAGTACTTC

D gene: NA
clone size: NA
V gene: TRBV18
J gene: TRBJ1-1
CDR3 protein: CASSPGGVNTEAFF
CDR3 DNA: TGTGCCAGCTCACCAGGGGGCGTGAACACTGAAGCTTTCTTT

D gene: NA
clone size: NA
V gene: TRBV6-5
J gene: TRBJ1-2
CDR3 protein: CASSLSQRAYGYTF
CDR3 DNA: TGTGCCAGCAGCCTGTCACAGAGGGCCTATGGCTACACCTTC

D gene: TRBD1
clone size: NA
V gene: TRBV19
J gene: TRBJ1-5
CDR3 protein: CASSIETGGPIYSNQPQHF
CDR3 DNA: TGTGCCAGTAGTATAGAGACAGGGGGGCCAATTTATAGCAATCAGCCCCAGCATTTT

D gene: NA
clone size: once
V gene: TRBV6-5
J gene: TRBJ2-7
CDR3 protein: CASSHRPSYEQYF
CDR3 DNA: TGTGCCAGCAGTCACAGGCCCTCCTACGAGCAGTACTTC

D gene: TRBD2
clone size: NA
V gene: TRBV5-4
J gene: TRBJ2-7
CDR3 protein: CASSLQRERSYEQYF
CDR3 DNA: TGTGCCAGCAGCCTCCAGCGGGAGAGGTCCTACGAGCAGTACTTC

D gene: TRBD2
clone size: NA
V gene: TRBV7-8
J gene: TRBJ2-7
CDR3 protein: CASSPSSSGRGFEQYF
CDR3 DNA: TGTGCCAGCAGCCCCTCCTCTAGCGGGAGAGGGTTCGAGCAGTACTTC

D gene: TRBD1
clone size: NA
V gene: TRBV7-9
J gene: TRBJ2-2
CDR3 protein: CASSPRPRTGGTPGELFF
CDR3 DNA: TGTGCCAGCAGCCCAAGACCCAGGACAGGGGGTACACCGGGGGAGCTGTTTTTT

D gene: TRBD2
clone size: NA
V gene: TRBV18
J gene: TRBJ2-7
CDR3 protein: CASSAALADEQYF
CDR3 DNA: TGTGCCAGCTCAGCAGCACTAGCGGACGAGCAGTACTTC

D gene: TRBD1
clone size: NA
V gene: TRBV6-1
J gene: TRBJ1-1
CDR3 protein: CASGEVQGAPPTEAFF
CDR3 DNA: TGTGCCAGCGGTGAAGTGCAGGGGGCGCCGCCCACTGAAGCTTTCTTT